Each of the 20 T cell receptor beta chains below was sequenced from the same sample in a study of cytomegalovirus exposure and HLA in healthy donors. Assay: immunoSEQ multiplex PCR; the TCRdb copy retains only in-frame clones and omits some. The top ten clones hold about 2.9% of a sample with approximately 210,000 clones, roughly 88% of them seen once. Specimen: PBMCs. These receptor sequences come from a woman aged 18 to 35 in good health and CMV-seronegative.

This chain joins TRBV2 and TRBJ1-4; tentative D call: TRBD1 (5 bases). This CDR3 is built from 15 residues. Trimming removed 3 bases from V and 3 bases from J, with 11 bases in between. Germline loops: CDR1 SNHLY, CDR2 FYNNEI. The CDR3 spells CASSDGWGPNEKLFF. The CDR3 DNA is TGTGCCAGCAGTGACGGATGGGGCCCTAATGAAAAACTGTTTTTT.

This clone occurred once. This chain joins TRBV5-6 and TRBJ2-2, with 8 positions matching TRBD1. From germline, CDR1 is SGHDT and CDR2 YYEEEE. V lost 2 bases and J lost 4; bases outside the gene matches: 4. CDR3 size: 15 residues. The CDR3 DNA sequence: TGTGCCAGCAGCTTCAACACAGGGGGCACCGGGGAGCTGTTTTTT. This sequence encodes CASSFNTGGTGELFF.

The sample holds one count of this clone. The J gene is TRBJ2-6, the V gene TRBV2, with 8 positions matching TRBD2. The CDR3 loop spans 15 amino acids. Trimming at V came to 3 bases and at J to 11 bases, leaving 9 bases not matched to a gene. Germline CDR1 and CDR2: SNHLY and FYNNEI. The CDR3 region has the DNA TGTGCCAGCAGTGACTGGGATAGCGGGATCGACGTCCTGACTTTC. Its translation is CASSDWDSGIDVLTF.

The J gene is TRBJ2-3, the V gene TRBV28; 11 bases line up with TRBD2. Germline CDR1 reads MDHEN; CDR2 reads SYDVKM. Trimming removed 6 bases from V and 3 bases from J; junction bases left unmatched: 5. The CDR3 length is 15 residues. Written as DNA, the CDR3 is TGTGCCAGCAGCGACACTAGCGGGAGAACAGATACGCAGTATTTT. Translated: CASSDTSGRTDTQYF.

This clone was detected only once. The chain carries TRBV28 and TRBJ1-5; D is ambiguous. V lost 6 bases and J lost 6, with 9 bases in between. Germline V gene lookup returns CDR1 MDHEN and CDR2 SYDVKM. The CDR3 spans 12 residues. In nucleotides, the CDR3 is TGTGCCAGCAGGCCCCCCAGTCAGCCCCAGCATTTT. It is translated as CASRPPSQPQHF.

The V and J genes are TRBV7-8 and TRBJ2-1; D is undetermined. The CDR3 contains 14 residues. The germline V and J ends were trimmed by 1 base and 6 bases, with 10 bases remaining between them. From germline, CDR1 is SGHVS and CDR2 FQNEAQ. CDR3 nucleotides: TGTGCCAGCAGCTTAGAGTCCGGTATCAATGAGCAGTTCTTC. This translates into CASSLESGINEQFF.

The chain recombines TRBV6-1 with TRBJ2-7; TRBD2 is a possible D gene (5 bases). Looked up from germline, CDR1 is MNHNS and CDR2 is SASEGT. V dropped 3 bases and J dropped 7 bases, with 16 bases sitting between them. The CDR3 runs to 14 residues. In DNA form, the CDR3 reads TGTGCCAGCAGTGAGGACCCTGGTTCGGGAGAGCAGTACTTC. Translation gives CASSEDPGSGEQYF.

The chain links TRBV2 to TRBJ2-2; TRBD2 agrees at 13 bases. The junction had 4 bases not matched to a gene; V was cut back by 6 bases and J by 6 bases. The germline V gene has CDR1 SNHLY and CDR2 FYNNEI. This CDR3 is built from 15 residues. Here the CDR3 reads CASRGLAGKAGELFF. As DNA, the CDR3 is TGTGCCAGCAGGGGACTAGCGGGGAAGGCCGGGGAGCTGTTTTTT.

This chain links TRBV6-1 with TRBJ1-2; no definite D call. The length of the CDR3 is 10 residues. V dropped 11 bases and J dropped 3 bases, with 7 bases sitting between them. Germline-derived CDR1 and CDR2 are MNHNS and SASEGT. CDR3 nucleotides: TGTGCCGTGGGAGACTATGGCTACACCTTC. It translates to CAVGDYGYTF.

The V call is TRBV30, the J call TRBJ2-4; D gene unclear. Trimming removed 8 bases from V and 6 bases from J, with 14 bases in between. The CDR3 is 12 residues long. In germline, CDR1 is GTSNPN, CDR2 SVGIG (reference sequence). The CDR3 is CAASHNGNIQYF. The CDR3 DNA reads as TGTGCCGCATCCCACAATGGAAACATTCAGTACTTC.

CDR3 in amino acids: CASSIDLSTGQETQYF. The CDR3 DNA follows: TGTGCCAGTAGTATAGATCTATCGACAGGTCAAGAGACCCAGTACTTC. The chain combines TRBV19 with TRBJ2-5, with D possibly TRBD1 on 6 matching bases. The length of the CDR3 is 16 residues. The germline V gene encodes CDR1 LNHDA and CDR2 SQIVND (reference sequence). Trimming removed 0 bases at V and 2 bases at J, with 13 bases between.

The chain carries TRBV19 and TRBJ2-2; a weak D match, TRBD1 (6 bases). The germline V and J ends were trimmed by 1 base and 0 bases, with 6 bases remaining between them. CDR3 size: 15 residues. The germline V gene encodes CDR1 LNHDA and CDR2 SQIVND (reference sequence). The CDR3 sequence is CASSIGTANTGELFF. The CDR3 DNA is TGTGCCAGTAGTATAGGGACAGCGAACACCGGGGAGCTGTTTTTT.

This rearrangement joins TRBV21-1 to TRBJ2-2; the table's TRBD1 call for D was not verified on the DNA. TRBV21-1 is a recognized pseudogene. There are 15 residues in the CDR3. The CDR3: CASSKEGQDTGELFF. DNA for the CDR3: TGTGCCAGCAGCAAAGAGGGACAGGACACCGGGGAGCTGTTTTTT.

This rearrangement joins TRBV4-1 to TRBJ1-1; 7 nucleotides match TRBD1. Germline CDR1 and CDR2: MGHRA and YSYEKL. The CDR3 has 16 residues. The junction had 8 bases not matched to a gene; V was cut back by 1 base and J by 3 bases. The chain's CDR3 is CASSQGRRGLDTEAFF. CDR3 bases: TGCGCCAGCAGCCAAGGCCGCAGGGGGTTGGACACTGAAGCTTTCTTT.

V is TRBV13 and J is TRBJ2-1; 14 bases map to TRBD2. The V segment lost 5 bases and the J segment 10 bases; nucleotides outside the gene matches: 7. The CDR3 totals 15 residues. Germline lookup yields CDR1 PRHDT and CDR2 FYEKMQ (reference sequence). The CDR3 nucleotides are TGTGCCAGCAGCCTGGGACTAGCGGGAGCCTTAGAGCAGTTCTTC. Its translation: CASSLGLAGALEQFF.

The chain links TRBV10-3 to TRBJ1-1; the D gene is possibly TRBD1 (5 bases). V shed 0 bases and J shed 0 bases, with 11 bases lying between them. Germline V lookup: CDR1 ENHRY, CDR2 SYGVKD. CDR3 length: 16 residues. The CDR3 reads CAISESGGVMNTEAFF. Here the CDR3 DNA reads TGTGCCATCAGTGAGTCGGGGGGGGTTATGAACACTGAAGCTTTCTTT.

This clone was seen a handful of times. The rearrangement links TRBV5-6 to TRBJ1-2, with 8 bases matching TRBD1. The CDR3 extends over 13 amino acids. The J segment lost 4 bases and the V segment lost 4 bases, leaving 3 bases of the junction unmatched. The V gene's germline CDR1 is SGHDT and CDR2 YYEEEE. The CDR3 spells CASSAGTGYGYTF. CDR3 in DNA: TGTGCCAGCAGCGCTGGGACAGGCTATGGCTACACCTTC.

The chain has TRBV2 and TRBJ2-7; no firm D call. Germline V gives CDR1 SNHLY, CDR2 FYNNEI. The CDR3 covers 16 residues. V shed 0 bases and J shed 3 bases, with 15 bases lying between them. CDR3 protein: CASSEAPPAAVYEQYF. CDR3 nucleotides: TGTGCCAGCAGTGAAGCCCCGCCTGCGGCCGTCTACGAGCAGTACTTC.

The chain combines TRBV28 with TRBJ2-1; D uncertain. Germline V gives CDR1 MDHEN, CDR2 SYDVKM. The CDR3 consists of 15 residues. Between the trimmed V and J ends, which lost 3 bases and 0 bases, there was a span of 9 bases. The CDR3 here is CASSFADHSYNEQFF. The DNA for the CDR3 is TGTGCCAGCAGTTTTGCAGATCACTCCTACAATGAGCAGTTCTTC.

The chain is built from TRBV7-2 and TRBJ1-5, with 7 bases aligning to TRBD1. The CDR3 is 15 residues long. V was pared by 5 bases and J by 1 base, with 5 bases of the junction left unmatched. CDR1 is SGHTA, CDR2 FQGNSA, per germline. The CDR3: CASSTRGFSNQPQHF. CDR3 bases: TGTGCCAGCAGCACCAGGGGGTTCAGCAATCAGCCCCAGCATTTT. The whole variable domain, remainder taken from reference TRBV7-2 and TRBJ1-5, is GAGVSQSPSNKVTEKGKDVELRCDPISGHTALYWYRQSLGQGLEFLIYFQGNSAPDKSGLPSDRFSAERTGGSVSTLTIQRTQQEDSAVYLCASSTRGFSNQPQHFGDGTRLSIL.